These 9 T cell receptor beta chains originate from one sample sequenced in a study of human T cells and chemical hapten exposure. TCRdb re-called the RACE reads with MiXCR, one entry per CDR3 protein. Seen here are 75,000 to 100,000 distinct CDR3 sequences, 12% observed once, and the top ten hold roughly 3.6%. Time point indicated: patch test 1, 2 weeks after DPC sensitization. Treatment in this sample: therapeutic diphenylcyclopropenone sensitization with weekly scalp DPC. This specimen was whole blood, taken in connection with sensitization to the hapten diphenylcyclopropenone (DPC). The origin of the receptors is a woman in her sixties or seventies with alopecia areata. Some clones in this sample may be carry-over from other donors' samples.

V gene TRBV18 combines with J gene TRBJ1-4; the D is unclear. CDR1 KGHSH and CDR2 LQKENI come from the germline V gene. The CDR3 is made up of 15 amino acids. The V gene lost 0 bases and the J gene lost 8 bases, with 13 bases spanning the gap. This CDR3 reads CASSPPSGVGEKLFF. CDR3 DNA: TGTGCCAGCTCACCACCCTCGGGAGTTGGAGAAAAACTGTTTTTT.

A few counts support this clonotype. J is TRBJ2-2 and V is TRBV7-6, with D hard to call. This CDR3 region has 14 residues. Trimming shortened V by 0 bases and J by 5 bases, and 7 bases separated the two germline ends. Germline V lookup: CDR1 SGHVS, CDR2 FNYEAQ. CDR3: CASSLASETGELFF. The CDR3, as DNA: TGTGCCAGCAGCTTAGCAAGCGAAACCGGGGAGCTGTTTTTT.

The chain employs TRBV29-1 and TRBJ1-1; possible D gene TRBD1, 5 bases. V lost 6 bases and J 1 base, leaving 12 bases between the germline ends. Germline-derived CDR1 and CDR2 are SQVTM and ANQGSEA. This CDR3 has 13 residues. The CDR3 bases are TGCAGCGTCGACCGGGGCCAGAACACTGAAGCTTTCTTT. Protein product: CSVDRGQNTEAFF.

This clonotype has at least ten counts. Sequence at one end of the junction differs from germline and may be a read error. DNA for the CDR3: TGTGCTAGCAGCTTAGGGACAGGGGTCGGGGAGCAGTTCTTC. Amino acids: CASSLGTGVGEQFF. The genes are TRBV7-7 and TRBJ2-1; TRBD1 agrees at 10 bases. Looked up from germline, CDR1 is SSHAT and CDR2 is FNYEAQ (reference sequence). The CDR3 length is 14 residues.

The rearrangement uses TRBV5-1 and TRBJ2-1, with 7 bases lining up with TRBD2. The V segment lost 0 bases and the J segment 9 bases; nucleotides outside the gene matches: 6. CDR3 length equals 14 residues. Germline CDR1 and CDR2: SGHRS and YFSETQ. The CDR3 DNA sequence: TGCGCCAGCAGCTTGGAAGCGACTAGCACTGAGCAGTTCTTC. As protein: CASSLEATSTEQFF.

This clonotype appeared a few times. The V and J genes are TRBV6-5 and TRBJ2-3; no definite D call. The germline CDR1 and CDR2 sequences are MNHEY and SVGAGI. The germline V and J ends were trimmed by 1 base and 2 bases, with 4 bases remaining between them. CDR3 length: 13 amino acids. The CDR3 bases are TGTGCCAGCAGTTACTTTTTCACAGATACGCAGTATTTT. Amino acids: CASSYFFTDTQYF.

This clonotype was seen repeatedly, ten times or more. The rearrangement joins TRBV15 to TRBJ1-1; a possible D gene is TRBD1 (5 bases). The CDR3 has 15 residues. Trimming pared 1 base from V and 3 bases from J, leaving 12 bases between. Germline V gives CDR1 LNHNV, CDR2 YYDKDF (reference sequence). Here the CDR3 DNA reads TGTGCCACCAGCAGAGGCGGGGGGAGCGACACTGAAGCTTTCTTT. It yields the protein CATSRGGGSDTEAFF. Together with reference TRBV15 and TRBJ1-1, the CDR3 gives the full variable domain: DAMVIQNPRYQVTQFGKPVTLSCSQTLNHNVMYWYQQKSSQAPKLLFHYYDKDFNNEADTPDNFQSRRPNTSFCFLDIRSPGLGDTAMYLCATSRGGGSDTEAFFGQGTRLTVV.

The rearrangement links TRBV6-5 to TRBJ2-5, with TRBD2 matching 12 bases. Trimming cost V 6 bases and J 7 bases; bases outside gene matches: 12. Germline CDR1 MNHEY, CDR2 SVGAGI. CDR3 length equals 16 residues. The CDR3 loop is CASSILAGGPQGTQYF. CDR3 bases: TGTGCCAGCAGCATACTAGCGGGGGGCCCCCAGGGGACCCAGTACTTC.

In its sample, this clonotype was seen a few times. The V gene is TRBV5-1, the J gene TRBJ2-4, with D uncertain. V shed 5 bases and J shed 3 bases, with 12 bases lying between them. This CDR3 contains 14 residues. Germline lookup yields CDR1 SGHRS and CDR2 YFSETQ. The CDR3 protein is CASSPRAIKNIQYF. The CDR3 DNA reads TGCGCCAGCAGTCCACGGGCTATCAAAAACATTCAGTACTTC.